This entry concerns a single T cell receptor (beta chain). CDR3 length equals 14 residues. Germline CDR1 and CDR2: MNHEY and SVGAGI. The ends lost 6 bases at V and 7 bases at J; junction bases unmatched: 6. This record comes from a study of shared clonotypes between healthy human individuals. Deep-level running was used for the assay. Clones were read by immunoSEQ multiplex PCR, and TCRdb kept only the in-frame ones, dropping some. The table lists 2 million to 2.5 million clones, 95% of them singletons, with around 0.13% in the top ten. This TCR came from a man aged 18 to 35 in good health. The chain employs TRBV6-5 and TRBJ1-4; 9 bases line up with TRBD1. Specimen: naive CD4+ T cells sorted from blood. The subset: CD45RA+ positively selected. The CDR3 here is CASRGTGRGEKLFF. The CDR3 bases are TGTGCCAGCAGGGGGACAGGGCGCGGTGAAAAACTGTTTTTT.